This TCR beta chain was sequenced for a study of T-cell memory formation after mild COVID-19. Study-wide results and caveats: The authors did not confirm SARS-CoV-2 specificity of second-wave clones peaking day 37.

A remark on this clonotype: What it recognizes is unknown.

Germline loops: CDR1 LNHDA, CDR2 SQIVND (reference sequence). The CDR3 is made up of 13 amino acids. V gave up 3 bases and J gave up 4 bases, with 9 bases separating them. Constant-segment primers and 5'RACE yielded cDNA libraries for TCR alpha and TCR beta, each carrying sample barcodes and UMIs. TCRdb itself ran the 5' RACE reads through MiXCR, one entry per CDR3 protein. The sample lists about 560,000 distinct CDR3 sequences; 17% were seen once. The chain is built from TRBV19 and TRBJ1-2, with D possibly matching TRBD1 (5 bases). The specimen was PBMCs or a T cell subset sorted from them (not recorded which). This receptor was identified in an adult woman who had mild COVID-19 (a few samples of this study predate the infection). Cell type and time point are not known. Written as DNA, the CDR3 is TGTGCCAGTAGTATCGACCAGGGCTATGGCTACACCTTC. Residues: CASSIDQGYGYTF.